The clone carrying this T cell receptor beta chain was seen a few times. Original data processing: For nucleated cells, counts were estimated from reference gene primer amplification. The repertoire was sequenced with immunoSEQ multiplex PCR; TCRdb's copy has only in-frame clones and lacks some. For V, J and clone size, that table is used; D and trimming come from the DNA. The table has some 180,000 clones, around 87% seen once. The sample is drawn from a study of blood T cell repertoires in COVID-19. Study overall: Material from acute and convalescent COVID-19 was sourced from the United States, Italy and Spain. T cells, B-cell-depleted T cells, or PBMCs provided the cDNA or gDNA that served as material.

CDR3 length: 15 residues. V was shortened by 5 bases and J by 6 bases, with 17 bases between the two germline ends. Germline CDR1 reads SNHLY; CDR2 reads FYNNEI. The specimen was peripheral blood. The clonotype was recovered from a woman older than 75 with COVID-19, enrolled during active disease. This chain links TRBV2 with TRBJ1-5; D possibly corresponds to TRBD1 (6 bases). The CDR3 DNA follows: TGTGCCAGCAGTCCCAGTACAGGGAGGGCTCAGCCCCAGCATTTT. Its protein product is CASSPSTGRAQPQHF.